This entry concerns a single T cell receptor (beta chain). Germline V lookup: CDR1 SNHLY, CDR2 FYNNEI. This CDR3 spans 16 amino acids. V was clipped by 8 bases and J by 5 bases; unmatched bases: 11. The sample belongs to a study of blood T cell repertoires in COVID-19. Study-level information: Samples came from the United States, Italy and Spain, spanning acute and convalescent COVID-19. T cells, B-cell-depleted T cells, or PBMCs supplied cDNA or gDNA.

Source study methods: Quantification of nucleated cells was approximated via reference gene primer amplification. Generated by immunoSEQ multiplex PCR, the TCRdb table keeps only in-frame clones and is missing some. V, J and clone size were drawn from that table, and D and trimming were deduced from the DNA. This sample yields about 240,000 clones, of which about 90% are seen a single time; just over 7% belongs to the top ten. Material: peripheral blood. The gene calls are TRBV2 and TRBJ2-2; TRBD1 matches 10 bases. The receptor comes from a man aged 55-75 years who had recovered from COVID-19. CDR3 nucleotide sequence: TGTGCCAGCCGGGGAGACAGGGGGCTCGGAACCGGGGAGCTGTTTTTT. It translates to CASRGDRGLGTGELFF.